This T cell receptor beta chain appears in the sequencing data of a study of control samples from healthy donors and cancer patients. Sequenced by immunoSEQ multiplex PCR; TCRdb stores in-frame clones only, minus some. The sample has 130,000 to 150,000 clones, about 91% seen once. The germline V and J ends were trimmed by 3 bases and 5 bases, with 16 bases remaining between them. The CDR3 is 15 amino acids. CDR1 and CDR2 from the germline V gene are MNHNS and SASEGT. This receptor was taken from a man younger than 45 in good health. Sequencing was performed on blood. The V and J genes are TRBV6-1 and TRBJ1-1; D not resolved. The CDR3 is CASSDSGKVRTEAFF. The CDR3 DNA sequence: TGTGCCAGCAGTGATTCGGGAAAAGTCAGGACTGAAGCTTTCTTT.